The next 6 T cell receptor beta chains were all read from a single sample in a study of beta chain features in type 1 diabetes. Isolated RNA was reverse transcribed in full, so expressed TCRB transcripts were sequenced. Repertoires were generated with immunoSEQ multiplex PCR, while TCRdb's copy carries only in-frame clones and drops some. The table has fewer than 900,000 clones, under 20% seen once. Source material: naive CD4+ T cells from blood. All receptors come from a woman in her late teens or twenties in good health.

The chain combines TRBV13 with TRBJ2-5; no reliable D call. The CDR3 runs to 14 residues. Trimming left V 0 bases short and J 5 bases short, with 10 bases between. From germline, CDR1 is PRHDT and CDR2 FYEKMQ (reference sequence). For the CDR3, the DNA is TGTGCCAGCAGCTTAGGCCGCCCTGGGGAGACCCAGTACTTC. Translated: CASSLGRPGETQYF. The whole variable domain, filled in from reference TRBV13 and TRBJ2-5, reads AAGVIQSPRHLIKEKRETATLKCYPIPRHDTVYWYQQGPGQDPQFLISFYEKMQSDKGSIPDRFSAQQFSDYHSELNMSSLELGDSALYFCASSLGRPGETQYFGPGTRLLVL.

The rearrangement joins TRBV6-5 to TRBJ2-7; no reliable D call. CDR3 size: 14 residues. CDR1 and CDR2 from the germline V gene are MNHEY and SVGAGI. V was shortened by 6 bases and J by 0 bases, with 12 bases between the two germline ends. As DNA, the CDR3 is TGTGCCAGCAGGAAGGCCACAGTCTCCTACGAGCAGTACTTC. Translated, it gives CASRKATVSYEQYF.

The chain carries TRBV5-6 and TRBJ2-7, with a possible D match to TRBD1 (5 bases). The CDR3 has 13 residues. Germline lookup yields CDR1 SGHDT and CDR2 YYEEEE. V shed 3 bases and J shed 3 bases, with 10 bases lying between them. CDR3 sequence: CASSSKGNYEQYF. CDR3 nucleotide sequence: TGTGCCAGCAGCTCCAAGGGGAACTACGAGCAGTACTTC.

The chain combines TRBV27 with TRBJ1-4; D is uncertain. Trimming took 5 bases from V and 7 from J, leaving 14 bases between them. From germline, CDR1 is MNHEY and CDR2 SMNVEV (reference sequence). CDR3 length: 14 amino acids. The CDR3, as DNA: TGTGCCAGCAGTCCACGACGGGGTGGTGAAAAACTGTTTTTT. Its protein is CASSPRRGGEKLFF.

This chain links TRBV7-9 with TRBJ2-3; 7 bases map to TRBD2. Germline CDR1 SEHNR, CDR2 FQNEAQ (reference sequence). V trimming: 5 bases; J trimming: 3 bases; junction bases outside the gene matches: 14. This CDR3 is 17 amino acids long. The CDR3 sequence is CASSALPLGAGTDTQYF. CDR3 DNA sequence: TGTGCCAGCAGCGCCCTACCCCTCGGAGCGGGAACAGATACGCAGTATTTT.

This clone was detected a few times. Different DNA sequences within this sample yield the same CDR3. In nucleotides, the CDR3 is TGTGCCAGCAGTTTAGGTTCTAGCGGAGCCTACGAGCAGTACTTC. This gives the protein CASSLGSSGAYEQYF. The rearrangement uses TRBV28 and TRBJ2-7; 7 bases are a match to TRBD2. The length of the CDR3 is 15 residues. V shed 2 bases, J shed 2 bases, and the junction held 6 bases outside the gene matches. CDR1 is MDHEN and CDR2 is SYDVKM in the germline V gene.